This T cell receptor (beta chain) was documented in a study of OX40 agonist ivuxolimab in advanced cancers. Study at large: Patients treated during dose escalation were battling hepatocellular carcinoma, melanoma, renal cell or head and neck cancer.

This CDR3 comprises 14 residues. The ends were cut back, 0 bases at V and 3 bases at J, with 6 bases in the middle. Germline lookup yields CDR1 MNHEY and CDR2 SVGAGI. Measured with immunoSEQ multiplex PCR; TCRdb has only the in-frame clones, and not every one. The repertoire has just over 95,000 clones, 90% of them found once; the top ten carry 0.15% to 0.2%. General study results and limits: Relative to CD4+, CD8+ T cells held more expanded clones on average.

About this clone itself: Its matching antigen is unknown.

This specimen was CD4+ or CD8+ T cells sorted from blood, taken in a trial of the OX40 agonist ivuxolimab. The source of this sequence is an adult with an advanced solid tumor such as melanoma, head and neck, liver or kidney cancer. The rearrangement uses TRBV6-5 and TRBJ1-3; D ambiguous. CDR3 sequence reads: CASSYSRGGNTIYF. DNA for the CDR3: TGTGCCAGCAGTTACTCTCGGGGTGGAAACACCATATATTTT.